A selection of T cell receptor beta chains follows, all from one sample in a study of regulatory T cells in long-lasting Graves disease. Each CDR3 protein gets one entry after TCRdb re-called the multiplex PCR reads with MiXCR. The sample holds around 400,000 distinct CDR3 sequences, around 22% seen once. The sequencing here drew on peripheral blood mononuclear cells (PBMCs), taken when the disease was refractory, from a patient treated with antithyroid drugs. These receptors all stem from a female donor with Graves disease. Each CDR3 is given with its conserved first and last residue. The D gene is left open where the match is weak. Not all rows give a size; the values are once, few, many and, for expanded clones, a class.

j_gene	d_gene	abundance	v_gene	CDR3aa	CDR3nt
TRBJ2-1	TRBD2	.	TRBV20-1	CSARRDYTVSYNEQFF	TGCAGTGCACGCCGGGACTACACAGTCTCCTACAATGAGCAGTTCTTC
TRBJ2-1	.	.	TRBV28	CASSLWGNNEQFF	TGTGCCAGCAGTTTATGGGGAAACAATGAGCAGTTCTTC
TRBJ1-1	.	.	TRBV5-4	CASSIGRTDGNTEAFF	TGTGCCAGCTCAATCGGTCGGACCGACGGCAACACTGAAGCTTTCTTT
TRBJ2-7	TRBD2	many	TRBV28	CASSLLAGVGEQYF	TGTGCCAGCAGTTTACTTGCGGGAGTGGGCGAGCAGTACTTC
TRBJ1-5	.	few	TRBV12-5	CASGLGRRTRDRKQPQHF	TGTGCTAGTGGTTTGGGGAGACGGACACGGGATCGTAAGCAGCCCCAGCATTTT
TRBJ2-1	TRBD2	many	TRBV7-9	CASSVTSGSPKSEQFF	TGTGCCAGCAGCGTGACTAGCGGGAGTCCTAAGAGTGAGCAGTTCTTC
TRBJ2-7	.	few	TRBV27	CASSPLLQGPYEQYF	TGTGCCAGCAGTCCACTGCTCCAGGGGCCTTACGAGCAGTACTTC
TRBJ2-5	TRBD1	many	TRBV27	CASSRSQGGVETQYF	TGTGCCAGCAGTAGGTCACAGGGGGGTGTGGAGACCCAGTACTTC
TRBJ1-2	TRBD1	.	TRBV3-1	CASSPATTGRGYTF	TGTGCCAGCAGCCCGGCCACGACAGGGCGAGGCTACACCTTC
TRBJ1-2	TRBD1	.	TRBV20-1	CSARDPRTGGNYGYTF	TGCAGTGCTAGAGACCCACGGACAGGGGGCAACTATGGCTACACCTTC
TRBJ1-5	.	.	TRBV3-1	CASSQDMGSRQPQHF	TGTGCCAGCAGCCAAGATATGGGGTCACGGCAGCCCCAGCATTTT
TRBJ2-7	TRBD2	few	TRBV7-9	CASSLEAGTSGRAAHF	TGTGCCAGCAGCTTAGAGGCCGGGACTAGCGGGAGGGCCGCGCACTTC
TRBJ2-1	TRBD2	few	TRBV25-1	CASSGGGTTYNEQFF	TGTGCCAGCAGCGGGGGTGGGACTACCTACAATGAGCAGTTCTTC
TRBJ1-5	.	.	TRBV11-2	CASSFGLRTDQPQHF	TGTGCCAGCAGCTTTGGATTACGTACTGATCAGCCCCAGCATTTT
TRBJ1-5	TRBD1	.	TRBV20-1	CSALTGGSSNQPQHF	TGCAGTGCTCTAACAGGGGGCAGTAGCAATCAGCCCCAGCATTTT
TRBJ1-5	.	.	TRBV25-1	CASSEYGGQPQHF	TGTGCCAGCAGTGAATACGGGGGTCAGCCCCAGCATTTT
TRBJ2-3	.	many	TRBV28	CASSFGGVATDTQYF	TGTGCCAGCAGTTTCGGTGGGGTCGCTACAGATACGCAGTATTTT
TRBJ2-7	.	many	TRBV12-3/TRBV12-4	CASSLVDSGNYEQYF	TGTGCCAGCAGTTTAGTGGATAGCGGTAATTACGAGCAGTACTTC
TRBJ2-7	.	many	TRBV7-6	CASSLSTYSYEQYF	TGTGCCAGCAGCTTATCCACATACTCCTACGAGCAGTACTTC
TRBJ2-5	TRBD2	.	TRBV2	CASSERLTSGETQYF	TGTGCCAGCAGTGAGAGACTGACTAGCGGTGAGACCCAGTACTTC
TRBJ2-5	.	.	TRBV7-2	CASSQLPGQRDSLGSETQYF	TGTGCCAGCAGCCAATTACCGGGACAGCGGGACTCCCTCGGGTCAGAGACCCAGTACTTC
TRBJ1-1	.	.	TRBV5-5	CASSLGAKMNTEAFF	TGTGCCAGCAGCCTCGGGGCGAAAATGAACACTGAAGCTTTCTTT
TRBJ2-2	TRBD1	many	TRBV12-3/TRBV12-4	CASSSQGAYTGELFF	TGTGCCAGCAGTTCACAGGGGGCGTACACCGGGGAGCTGTTTTTT
TRBJ1-1	.	few	TRBV6-2/TRBV6-3	CASSSRPRPPLNTEAFF	TGTGCCAGCAGTTCGAGACCGCGTCCCCCACTGAACACTGAAGCTTTCTTT
TRBJ2-4	.	many	TRBV6-5	CASSYQTDDAGAISKNIQYF	TGTGCCAGCAGTTACCAAACCGACGATGCAGGGGCAATCTCCAAAAACATTCAGTACTTC
TRBJ2-7	.	.	TRBV27	CASRNREYPYEQYF	TGTGCCAGCAGGAACAGGGAATACCCCTACGAGCAGTACTTC
TRBJ1-1	.	few	TRBV11-3	CASSLRGAIGAFF	TGTGCCAGCAGCTTAAGGGGGGCGATTGGAGCTTTCTTT
TRBJ1-1	.	.	TRBV20-1	CSARVSDSYTEAFF	TGCAGTGCTAGAGTAAGCGATTCCTACACTGAAGCTTTCTTT
TRBJ2-2	TRBD2	many	TRBV2	CASSVSSAGGPPGELFF	TGTGCCAGCAGTGTGTCTTCGGCGGGAGGGCCGCCCGGGGAGCTGTTTTTT
TRBJ1-2	TRBD1	many	TRBV6-1	CASSRGTGGYGYTF	TGTGCCAGCAGCCGCGGGACAGGAGGGTATGGCTACACCTTC
TRBJ1-2	.	many	TRBV28	CASSLLGHGYTF	TGTGCCAGCAGTTTACTGGGTCACGGCTACACCTTC
TRBJ1-2	.	many	TRBV12-3/TRBV12-4	CASTPDIKYGYTF	TGTGCCAGCACCCCTGACATTAAGTATGGCTACACCTTC
TRBJ1-1	.	many	TRBV3-1	CASSHNRDWAEAFF	TGTGCCAGCAGTCATAACAGGGATTGGGCTGAAGCTTTCTTT
TRBJ2-7	.	.	TRBV19	CASMGSGRAGREEQYF	TGTGCCAGTATGGGGTCTGGGCGCGCCGGGCGAGAGGAGCAGTACTTC
TRBJ1-6	.	few	TRBV6-1	CATRTADNSPLHF	TGTGCCACCAGGACAGCGGATAATTCACCCCTCCACTTT
TRBJ2-7	TRBD2	many	TRBV30	CAWSVGLAGGLSHEQYF	TGTGCCTGGAGTGTAGGGCTAGCGGGAGGGCTTTCCCACGAGCAGTACTTC
TRBJ1-1	.	.	TRBV7-9	CASSLTRGVVEAFF	TGTGCCAGCAGCCTAACAAGGGGGGTGGTTGAAGCTTTCTTT
TRBJ2-1	TRBD2	.	TRBV20-1	CSARGLAVNEQFF	TGCAGTGCTCGGGGACTAGCAGTAAATGAGCAGTTCTTC
TRBJ2-7	.	.	TRBV5-6	CASTRTKTSYEQYF	TGTGCCAGCACCCGGACAAAGACGTCGTACGAGCAGTACTTC
TRBJ2-5	.	many	TRBV9	CASSVAAVGGQETQYF	TGTGCCAGCAGCGTAGCTGCGGTGGGAGGCCAAGAGACCCAGTACTTC
TRBJ2-5	.	many	TRBV11-2	CASSLGAIGAGETQYF	TGTGCCAGCAGCTTAGGTGCAATAGGGGCAGGCGAGACCCAGTACTTC
TRBJ2-3	TRBD2	.	TRBV7-2	CASSKRGLAGEGTTDTQYF	TGTGCCAGCAGCAAGAGGGGACTAGCGGGAGAAGGGACCACAGATACGCAGTATTTT
TRBJ1-2	.	few	TRBV5-1	CASTPSPRTQNYGYTF	TGCGCCAGCACCCCTAGTCCCAGAACTCAAAACTATGGCTACACCTTC
TRBJ2-7	.	.	TRBV5-1	CASSPRGGAAYEQYF	TGCGCCAGCAGCCCCCGAGGGGGGGCAGCCTACGAGCAGTACTTC
TRBJ1-2	TRBD1	.	TRBV18	CASSGPGQRYTF	TGTGCCAGCTCGGGTCCGGGACAGCGCTACACCTTC
TRBJ2-4	.	once	TRBV18	CASSLRPANIQYF	TGTGCCAGCTCACTCCGGCCAGCGAACATTCAGTACTTC
TRBJ1-2	TRBD1	.	TRBV5-1	CASSVTQGRYDYTF	TGCGCCAGCAGCGTTACACAGGGGCGGTACGACTACACCTTC
TRBJ2-1	.	once	TRBV29-1	CSASEGEQFF	TGCAGCGCTTCGGAAGGAGAGCAGTTCTTC
TRBJ2-7	.	many	TRBV7-2	CASSSPPTARHEQYF	TGTGCCAGCAGCTCGCCCCCGACAGCACGACACGAGCAGTACTTC
TRBJ1-1	.	few	TRBV19	CASQAPLGWFVDTEAFF	TGTGCCAGTCAGGCCCCCCTGGGGTGGTTCGTGGACACTGAAGCTTTCTTT
TRBJ2-5	.	many	TRBV24-1	CATSDATGETQYF	TGTGCCACCAGTGATGCGACAGGAGAGACCCAGTACTTC
TRBJ1-6	.	many	TRBV20-1	CSASGGSSSPLHF	TGCAGTGCCTCGGGGGGGTCCAGCTCACCCCTCCACTTT